These 21 T cell receptor beta chains share one sample of origin, sequenced in a study of technical replicates of blood from a handful of donors. The assay was immunoSEQ multiplex PCR, and TCRdb's table has in-frame clones only and misses some. The sample shows around 80,000 clones, over 75% of them seen only once. Sequencing input: T cells isolated from PBMCs. These TCRs come from a human donor in good health.

The chain couples TRBV5-1 to TRBJ2-3; no definite D call. Germline V gene lookup returns CDR1 SGHRS and CDR2 YFSETQ. The CDR3 runs 12 residues. Trimming cost V 0 bases and J 5 bases, with 4 bases left between them. The CDR3 protein is CASSLAGDTQYF. CDR3 DNA: TGCGCCAGCAGCTTGGCCGGAGATACGCAGTATTTT.

The DNA of the CDR3 is TGTGCCAGCAGTTACTTAGGCGGCAGCTCCTACAATGAGCAGTTCTTC. Its protein is CASSYLGGSSYNEQFF. The chain links TRBV6-5 to TRBJ2-1; no clear D. CDR1 and CDR2 from the germline V gene are MNHEY and SVGAGI. V lost 1 base and J lost 0, with 10 bases in between. The CDR3 runs 16 residues.

This chain uses TRBV19 with TRBJ2-1; 7 bases agree with TRBD2. V lost 4 bases, J lost 2 bases, and 2 bases stayed unmatched. The CDR3 contains 14 residues. Germline CDR1 reads LNHDA; CDR2 reads SQIVND (reference sequence). The CDR3: CASSTGTTYNEQFF. The CDR3 nucleotides are TGTGCCAGTAGTACCGGGACTACCTACAATGAGCAGTTCTTC.

This clone was seen just once. This chain uses TRBV7-2 with TRBJ2-3; weak D call: TRBD1 (6 bases). Germline lookup yields CDR1 SGHTA and CDR2 FQGNSA. The V end lost 5 bases, the J end lost 3 bases, and 18 bases lay between the germline ends. This CDR3 is built from 16 residues. The CDR3 loop is CASSPRGSYHTDTQYF. In DNA, the CDR3 is TGTGCCAGCAGCCCCAGGGGATCTTACCATACAGATACGCAGTATTTT. Together with reference TRBV7-2 and TRBJ2-3, the CDR3 gives the full variable domain: GAGVSQSPSNKVTEKGKDVELRCDPISGHTALYWYRQSLGQGLEFLIYFQGNSAPDKSGLPSDRFSAERTGGSVSTLTIQRTQQEDSAVYLCASSPRGSYHTDTQYFGPGTRLTVL.

This sequence joins TRBV11-3 and TRBJ2-1; D gene uncertain. The CDR3 consists of 13 residues. CDR1 is SGHNT, CDR2 YENEEA, per germline. Trimming removed 6 bases from V and 1 base from J, with 7 bases in between. For the CDR3, the DNA is TGTGCCAGCAGGTCGGTATCCTACAATGAGCAGTTCTTC. This gives the protein CASRSVSYNEQFF.

J is TRBJ1-3 and V is TRBV30; no clear D. V was clipped by 4 bases and J by 1 base, with 11 bases between them. This CDR3 is 14 amino acids long. The germline V gene encodes CDR1 GTSNPN and CDR2 SVGIG (reference sequence). The CDR3 nucleotides are TGTGCCTGGATTCGGTTGGAGTCTGGAAACACCATATATTTT. Protein sequence: CAWIRLESGNTIYF.

The chain employs TRBV27 and TRBJ2-1, with TRBD1 matching over 7 bases. Unmatched junction bases numbered 8, after V lost 6 bases and J lost 6 bases. Looked up from germline, CDR1 is MNHEY and CDR2 is SMNVEV (reference sequence). The CDR3 length is 14 residues. The CDR3 region is CASSSGRGPNEQFF. CDR3 DNA: TGTGCCAGCAGCTCAGGTAGGGGGCCCAATGAGCAGTTCTTC.

The chain is built from TRBV6-5 and TRBJ2-7; 7 positions agree with TRBD2. After removal of 2 bases from V and 4 bases from J, the junction contained 5 bases not matched to a gene. The CDR3 loop spans 14 amino acids. Germline values: CDR1 MNHEY, CDR2 SVGAGI. CDR3 amino acids: CASSYGAGVYEQYF. DNA for the CDR3: TGTGCCAGCAGTTACGGCGCGGGGGTATACGAGCAGTACTTC.

The J gene is TRBJ1-1, the V gene TRBV7-9; no reliable D call. The germline V gene has CDR1 SEHNR and CDR2 FQNEAQ (reference sequence). The CDR3 consists of 13 residues. V shed 7 bases and J shed 7 bases, with 16 bases lying between them. In DNA form, the CDR3 reads TGTGCCAGCACCGAGGGTTCTAACTTTGAAGCTTTCTTT. Translating it yields CASTEGSNFEAFF. Complete variable domain (other parts from reference TRBV7-9 and TRBJ1-1): DTGVSQNPRHKITKRGQNVTFRCDPISEHNRLYWYRQTLGQGPEFLTYFQNEAQLEKSRLLSDRFSAERPKGSFSTLEIQRTEQGDSAMYLCASTEGSNFEAFFGQGTRLTVV.

For the CDR3, the DNA is TGTGCCTGGAGCCCGTTGGATACGCAGTATTTT. Amino acid sequence: CAWSPLDTQYF. This rearrangement joins TRBV30 to TRBJ2-3; D is unclear. The CDR3 is made up of 11 amino acids. The germline V and J ends were trimmed by 3 bases and 6 bases, with 7 bases remaining between them. Germline CDR1 GTSNPN, CDR2 SVGIG (reference sequence).

J is TRBJ2-7 and V is TRBV7-2; 9 bases agree with TRBD2. Germline-derived CDR1 and CDR2 are SGHTA and FQGNSA. This CDR3 has 16 residues. Germline trimming cut 5 bases from V and 4 bases from J; bases unmatched to any gene: 12. The CDR3 DNA sequence: TGTGCCAGCAGCATACACTCTAGCGGGGTACAGTACGAGCAGTACTTC. Translation: CASSIHSSGVQYEQYF.

This clone was recorded only once. The chain carries TRBV28 and TRBJ2-7; 11 nucleotides agree with TRBD2. CDR1 and CDR2 (germline): MDHEN, SYDVKM. V dropped 5 bases and J dropped 3; count of bases not matched to a gene: 9. The CDR3 contains 16 residues. CDR3 protein: CASSLILAGESYEQYF. The CDR3 nucleotides are TGTGCCAGCAGTCTGATACTAGCGGGAGAGAGCTACGAGCAGTACTTC. Using reference TRBV28 and TRBJ2-7 for the parts outside the CDR3, the full variable domain is DVKVTQSSRYLVKRTGEKVFLECVQDMDHENMFWYRQDPGLGLRLIYFSYDVKMKEKGDIPEGYSVSREKKERFSLILESASTNQTSMYLCASSLILAGESYEQYFGPGTRLTVT.

The chain employs TRBV15 and TRBJ1-1; no clear D gene. Germline assignment: CDR1 LNHNV and CDR2 YYDKDF (reference sequence). The CDR3 totals 13 residues. V was pared by 8 bases and J by 0 bases, with 10 bases between. CDR3: CATGQSLNTEAFF. DNA of the CDR3: TGTGCCACCGGGCAGAGCTTGAACACTGAAGCTTTCTTT.

The chain combines TRBV28 with TRBJ1-1, with D uncertain. There are 13 residues in the CDR3. CDR1 and CDR2 (germline): MDHEN, SYDVKM. The V gene lost 3 bases and the J gene lost 1 base, with 6 bases spanning the gap. The CDR3 sequence is CASSFWQNTEAFF. In nucleotides, the CDR3 is TGTGCCAGCAGTTTTTGGCAGAACACTGAAGCTTTCTTT. The full variable domain, in which reference TRBV28 and TRBJ1-1 provide the parts outside the CDR3, is DVKVTQSSRYLVKRTGEKVFLECVQDMDHENMFWYRQDPGLGLRLIYFSYDVKMKEKGDIPEGYSVSREKKERFSLILESASTNQTSMYLCASSFWQNTEAFFGQGTRLTVV.

The chain is built from TRBV19 and TRBJ2-7; TRBD1 might be the D (5 bases). Trimming removed 10 bases from V and 2 bases from J, with 15 bases in between. The CDR3 loop spans 13 amino acids. CDR1 LNHDA and CDR2 SQIVND come from the germline V gene (reference sequence). CDR3 amino acids: CATTDTSPYEQYF. Written as DNA, the CDR3 is TGTGCCACGACAGATACGTCACCCTACGAGCAGTACTTC.

The chain links TRBV27 to TRBJ1-1, with D perhaps TRBD1 (6 bases). Germline V gene data show CDR1 as MNHEY and CDR2 as SMNVEV (reference sequence). The CDR3 is made up of 17 amino acids. With 6 bases removed from V and 2 bases from J, the gap between germline ends came to 22 bases. In nucleotides, the CDR3 is TGTGCCAGCAGCTACTTTTACCCCTGGACAGCTAACACTGAAGCTTTCTTT. Translation gives CASSYFYPWTANTEAFF.

DNA for the CDR3: TGTGCCAGCAGTGACAGGGAGGACGGGGAGCTGTTTTTT. Translation gives CASSDREDGELFF. The J gene is TRBJ2-2, the V gene TRBV6-1; D may be TRBD2 (6 bases). This CDR3 is 13 amino acids long. The V end was cut by 3 bases, the J end by 7 bases, with 9 bases between. The germline gives CDR1 MNHNS, CDR2 SASEGT.

This clone was found once. This chain joins TRBV11-2 and TRBJ2-6; weak D call: TRBD2 (6 bases). V gave up 0 bases and J gave up 0 bases, with 15 bases separating them. The CDR3 contains 19 residues. Germline values: CDR1 SGHAT, CDR2 FQNNGV. The CDR3 DNA is TGTGCCAGCAGCTTAGATCTGATAGGACTACTCTCTGGGGCCAACGTCCTGACTTTC. Its translation: CASSLDLIGLLSGANVLTF.

The chain uses TRBV19 and TRBJ2-1, with TRBD1 as a possible D gene (6 bases). CDR1 is LNHDA and CDR2 is SQIVND in the germline V gene (reference sequence). CDR3 length: 16 amino acids. V gave up 10 bases and J gave up 0 bases, with 19 bases separating them. In DNA, the CDR3 is TGTGCCACCCACCAGGGGACGCAGAGCTCCTACAATGAGCAGTTCTTC. It translates to CATHQGTQSSYNEQFF.

This chain uses TRBV30 with TRBJ2-7; no firm D call. With 2 bases removed from V and 0 bases from J, the gap between germline ends came to 8 bases. CDR1 and CDR2 from the germline V gene are GTSNPN and SVGIG (reference sequence). There are 13 residues in the CDR3. This chain's CDR3 is CAWSSGSSYEQYF. CDR3 DNA: TGTGCCTGGAGTTCGGGTAGCTCCTACGAGCAGTACTTC.

V is TRBV5-6 and J is TRBJ1-2; no clear D. The CDR3 loop spans 13 amino acids. In germline, CDR1 is SGHDT, CDR2 YYEEEE. V shed 2 bases and J shed 7 bases, with 12 bases lying between them. The CDR3 is CASSFDMSIGYTF. The CDR3 region has the DNA TGTGCCAGCAGCTTTGATATGTCTATTGGCTACACCTTC.